A single sample is the source of the 30 T cell receptor beta chains below, sequenced in a study of early T cells in non-severe SARS-CoV-2 infection. TCRdb passed the 5' RACE reads through MiXCR, listing each CDR3 protein once. The sample gives 60,000 to 90,000 distinct CDR3 sequences, about 16% of which show up once; 2.9% is in the top ten. The source material was whole blood. Every receptor here comes from an adult who was a healthcare worker with PCR-confirmed SARS-CoV-2 infection or an uninfected control (not recorded which).

The J gene is TRBJ1-5, the V gene TRBV28, with unresolved D. The CDR3 extends over 12 amino acids. Germline-derived CDR1 and CDR2 are MDHEN and SYDVKM. V was trimmed by 6 bases and J by 6 bases, leaving 9 bases between them. The CDR3 is CASSLTFQPQHF. Written as DNA, the CDR3 is TGTGCCAGCAGCCTGACATTTCAGCCCCAGCATTTT.

The chain has TRBV19 and TRBJ1-5, with D uncertain. The CDR3 is made up of 11 amino acids. Germline-derived CDR1 and CDR2 are LNHDA and SQIVND (reference sequence). V lost 11 bases, J lost 7 bases, and 12 bases lay in between. Here the CDR3 reads CAGSIWQPQHF. The CDR3 DNA sequence: TGTGCCGGAAGCATTTGGCAGCCCCAGCATTTT.

This clonotype was seen only a few times. The chain carries TRBV12-3 or TRBV12-4 and TRBJ2-3, with 10 nucleotides matching TRBD2. The CDR3 sequence is 15 residues long. After removal of 5 bases from V and 3 bases from J, the junction contained 5 bases not matched to a gene. This CDR3 reads CASSRLAGVTDTQYF. DNA for the CDR3: TGTGCCAGCAGTCGGCTAGCGGGGGTGACAGATACGCAGTATTTT.

V gene TRBV3-1 combines with J gene TRBJ1-6, with TRBD1 as a possible D gene (5 bases). Deletions cut 2 bases from V and 6 bases from J, with 20 bases between. The germline CDR1 and CDR2 sequences are LGHDT and YNNKEL (reference sequence). This CDR3 contains 18 residues. As DNA, the CDR3 is TGTGCCAGCAGCCAATACGAATGGGTGCAGGGAGGTAATTCACCCCTCCACTTT. This codes for CASSQYEWVQGGNSPLHF.

This clonotype came up many times. The rearrangement uses TRBV7-6 and TRBJ1-3; D gene unclear. CDR1 and CDR2 (germline): SGHVS, FNYEAQ. The CDR3 totals 12 residues. V lost 1 base and J 4 bases, leaving 2 bases between the germline ends. The CDR3 DNA sequence: TGTGCCAGCAGCTTAGGAGGAAACACCATATATTTT. Its translation: CASSLGGNTIYF.

This chain uses TRBV7-3 with TRBJ2-7; 9 bases fit TRBD1. V lost 2 bases, J lost 4 bases, and 3 bases stayed unmatched. Germline CDR1 is SGHTA and CDR2 is FQGTGA. This CDR3 spans 14 amino acids. CDR3 in DNA: TGTGCCAGCAGCTTACTGGGACAGGGTTACGAGCAGTACTTC. Translation: CASSLLGQGYEQYF. The full variable domain, rest sourced from reference TRBV7-3 and TRBJ2-7, is GAGVSQTPSNKVTEKGKYVELRCDPISGHTALYWYRQSLGQGPEFLIYFQGTGAADDSGLPNDRFFAVRPEGSVSTLKIQRTERGDSAVYLCASSLLGQGYEQYFGPGTRLTVT.

This clonotype qualifies as medium-sized (0.01 to 0.1%). V and J are TRBV3-1 and TRBJ2-7; unclear D gene. The CDR3 runs to 13 residues. Deletions cut 1 base from V and 4 bases from J, with 8 bases between. Germline V lookup: CDR1 LGHDT, CDR2 YNNKEL (reference sequence). Here the CDR3 reads CASSQVDGYEQYF. CDR3 bases: TGTGCCAGCAGCCAAGTCGATGGTTACGAGCAGTACTTC.

This clonotype was counted a single time. A read error may account for a junction end that differs from germline. The chain is built from TRBV7-3 and TRBJ2-3; 10 bases fit TRBD2. CDR1 and CDR2 from the germline V gene are SGHTA and FQGTGA. The CDR3 covers 15 residues. CDR3 DNA sequence: TGTGTCAGCAGCATAGCGGGGGGACTCACAGATACGCAGTATTTT. Translation: CVSSIAGGLTDTQYF.

V usage is TRBV20-1 and J usage is TRBJ2-1; 9 positions agree with TRBD2. Germline trimming cut 1 base from V and 0 bases from J; bases unmatched to any gene: 4. The V gene's germline CDR1 is DFQATT and CDR2 SNEGSKA (reference sequence). CDR3 size: 16 residues. DNA for the CDR3: TGCAGTGCTAGAGTCCCTAGCGGGGTCTCCTACAATGAGCAGTTCTTC. Its protein is CSARVPSGVSYNEQFF.

The sample holds many counts of this clonotype. This chain links TRBV6-1 with TRBJ2-3, with 12 positions matching TRBD2. There are 18 residues in the CDR3. Germline CDR1 reads MNHNS; CDR2 reads SASEGT. V was clipped by 4 bases and J by 0 bases; unmatched bases: 8. CDR3 residues: CASSGTSGASLSTDTQYF. The CDR3 nucleotides are TGTGCCAGCAGTGGGACTAGCGGGGCCAGTCTTAGCACAGATACGCAGTATTTT.

This CDR3 is CASSSDTGYGSPLHF. The CDR3 coding sequence is TGTGCCAGCAGCTCAGATACAGGGTACGGTTCACCCCTCCACTTT. The chain has TRBV7-9 and TRBJ1-6; tentatively, D is TRBD1 (6 bases). This CDR3 region has 15 residues. The V gene's germline CDR1 is SEHNR and CDR2 FQNEAQ (reference sequence). V was cut by 4 bases and J by 9 bases, with 16 bases left in between.

This chain joins TRBV6-2 or TRBV6-3 and TRBJ2-5; D is possibly TRBD1 (6 bases). CDR3 length equals 15 residues. Trimming removed 2 bases at V and 5 bases at J, with 15 bases between. In germline, CDR1 is MNHEY, CDR2 SVGEGT. CDR3 coding DNA: TGTGCCAGCAGTTACCCCGGACGTCAGGGGGAGACCCAGTACTTC. The encoded protein is CASSYPGRQGETQYF.

The table lists this clonotype with a few counts. The chain employs TRBV28 and TRBJ1-1; D gene uncertain. This CDR3 contains 12 residues. The ends were cut back, 6 bases at V and 1 base at J, with 6 bases in the middle. Looked up from germline, CDR1 is MDHEN and CDR2 is SYDVKM. CDR3 nucleotides: TGTGCCAGCAGAGAGGCGAACACTGAAGCTTTCTTT. Its translation: CASREANTEAFF.

This chain connects TRBV30 to TRBJ1-2; D not certain. V dropped 5 bases and J dropped 8 bases, with 12 bases sitting between them. The CDR3 length is 11 residues. The V gene's germline CDR1 is GTSNPN and CDR2 SVGIG (reference sequence). The CDR3 sequence is CAWGPPLGYTF. The CDR3 nucleotides read TGTGCCTGGGGACCTCCGCTGGGCTACACCTTC.

This clonotype was detected only a few times. This sequence joins TRBV2 and TRBJ1-5, with unresolved D. The CDR3 length is 15 residues. V lost 1 base, J lost 0 bases, and 7 bases lay in between. The germline CDR1 and CDR2 sequences are SNHLY and FYNNEI. The CDR3: CASSEGILSNQPQHF. The CDR3 region has the DNA TGTGCCAGCAGTGAAGGCATCCTTAGCAATCAGCCCCAGCATTTT.

V usage is TRBV28 and J usage is TRBJ1-2, with D tentatively TRBD1 (6 bases). The CDR3 totals 12 residues. The germline V gene encodes CDR1 MDHEN and CDR2 SYDVKM. Trimming pared 4 bases from V and 8 bases from J, leaving 11 bases between. The chain's CDR3 is CASSWGAQGYTF. The CDR3, as DNA: TGTGCCAGCAGTTGGGGGGCTCAAGGCTACACCTTC.

This rearrangement joins TRBV5-1 to TRBJ2-1; D is unclear. CDR1 and CDR2 from the germline V gene are SGHRS and YFSETQ. The CDR3 has 12 amino acids. The germline V and J ends were trimmed by 3 bases and 10 bases, with 11 bases remaining between them. CDR3 in amino acids: CASSSPTREQFF. For the CDR3, the DNA is TGCGCCAGCAGCTCCCCCACGAGGGAGCAGTTCTTC.

This clonotype was counted only a few times. The chain couples TRBV12-5 to TRBJ1-2; D call uncertain. Germline CDR1 and CDR2: LGHNT and FRNRAP. This CDR3 spans 13 amino acids. V lost 3 bases and J lost 7, with 12 bases in between. CDR3 sequence (DNA): TGTGCTAGTGGTTTTGGCCCGTTAAGTGGCTACACCTTC. Translating gives CASGFGPLSGYTF. The full variable domain, in which reference TRBV12-5 and TRBJ1-2 provide the parts outside the CDR3, is DARVTQTPRHKVTEMGQEVTMRCQPILGHNTVFWYRQTMMQGLELLAYFRNRAPLDDSGMPKDRFSAEMPDATLATLKIQPSEPRDSAVYFCASGFGPLSGYTFGSGTRLTVV.

A few counts support this clonotype. The V gene is TRBV5-1, the J gene TRBJ1-1; the match to TRBD1 covers 12 bases. Trimming removed 4 bases from V and 1 base from J; junction bases left unmatched: 8. The length of the CDR3 is 17 residues. Looked up from germline, CDR1 is SGHRS and CDR2 is YFSETQ. This CDR3 is CASSPTGTGGWNTEAFF. Written as DNA, the CDR3 is TGCGCCAGCAGCCCTACGGGGACAGGGGGCTGGAACACTGAAGCTTTCTTT.

This clonotype turned up a few times. The V and J genes are TRBV20-1 and TRBJ1-1; D may be TRBD1 (5 bases). CDR1 is DFQATT, CDR2 SNEGSKA, per germline (reference sequence). The germline V and J ends were trimmed by 1 base and 4 bases, with 16 bases remaining between them. This CDR3 spans 15 amino acids. The CDR3 nucleotides are TGCAGTGCTAGAGGGGCAGGGAAGAGGAGCACTGAAGCTTTCTTT. This codes for CSARGAGKRSTEAFF.

The chain recombines TRBV12-3 or TRBV12-4 with TRBJ1-1; D uncertain. Trimming removed 5 bases from V and 3 bases from J, with 10 bases in between. The CDR3 has 13 amino acids. The CDR3 loop reads CASSRVGHTEAFF. The CDR3 DNA reads as TGTGCCAGCAGTCGGGTGGGCCACACTGAAGCTTTCTTT.

This clonotype was seen a few times. The chain carries TRBV27 and TRBJ2-7; perhaps D is TRBD1 or TRBD2 (5 bases each). This CDR3 contains 13 residues. V was pared by 4 bases and J by 4 bases, with 11 bases between. Germline CDR1 is MNHEY and CDR2 is SMNVEV (reference sequence). The CDR3 reads CASSSGTEYEQYF. The CDR3 nucleotides read TGTGCCAGCAGTTCCGGGACGGAATACGAGCAGTACTTC.

This clonotype came up many times. The rearrangement links TRBV7-8 to TRBJ2-3, with TRBD2 identical over 9 bases. In germline, CDR1 is SGHVS, CDR2 FQNEAQ. This CDR3 is 17 amino acids long. J lost 2 bases, V lost 6 bases, and 12 bases had no gene match. CDR3 in amino acids: CASSPFERGASTDTQYF. The DNA of the CDR3 is TGTGCCAGCAGTCCGTTTGAGCGGGGGGCATCCACAGATACGCAGTATTTT.

The chain recombines TRBV7-3 with TRBJ2-2; D call uncertain. The germline V gene has CDR1 SGHTA and CDR2 FQGTGA. The ends were cut back, 1 base at V and 6 bases at J, with 15 bases in the middle. The CDR3 has 16 amino acids. Here the CDR3 DNA reads TGTGCCAGCAGCTTAAGTGTACCGCCGGTTCCCGGGGAGCTGTTTTTT. This encodes CASSLSVPPVPGELFF.

The table lists this clonotype with a few counts. This chain joins TRBV3-1 and TRBJ2-7; D gene ambiguous. The V gene lost 5 bases and the J gene lost 2 bases, with 10 bases spanning the gap. The CDR3 is 13 residues long. The germline CDR1 and CDR2 sequences are LGHDT and YNNKEL (reference sequence). CDR3 protein: CASSSTVPYEQYF. CDR3 nucleotides: TGTGCCAGCAGCTCAACAGTCCCCTACGAGCAGTACTTC.

This clonotype occurred a few times. The chain has TRBV2 and TRBJ2-3; the D call may be TRBD1 or TRBD2 (5 bases each). This CDR3 contains 14 residues. V was trimmed by 7 bases and J by 0 bases, leaving 11 bases between them. Germline V lookup: CDR1 SNHLY, CDR2 FYNNEI. The CDR3 region is CASTVGVSTDTQYF. The CDR3 bases are TGTGCCAGCACGGTGGGGGTGAGCACAGATACGCAGTATTTT.

This clonotype appeared many times. This rearrangement joins TRBV12-3 or TRBV12-4 to TRBJ1-2; the D is unclear. This CDR3 contains 13 residues. Trimming removed 5 bases at V and 2 bases at J, with 9 bases between. As DNA, the CDR3 is TGTGCCAGCAGTCAGACCGCGAACTATGGCTACACCTTC. Protein product: CASSQTANYGYTF.

Only a few counts were recorded for this clonotype. The genes are TRBV6-6 and TRBJ1-1; 8 nucleotides agree with TRBD1. V shed 4 bases, J shed 5 bases, and the junction held 6 bases outside the gene matches. Germline V gene data show CDR1 as MNHNY and CDR2 as SVGAGI (reference sequence). The CDR3 spans 14 residues. CDR3 sequence reads: CASSLMDRATEAFF. The CDR3 region has the DNA TGTGCCAGCAGTTTAATGGACAGGGCGACTGAAGCTTTCTTT.

This clonotype has a handful of counts. This chain uses TRBV19 with TRBJ2-2; maybe TRBD2 (6 bases). This CDR3 region has 15 residues. CDR1 is LNHDA, CDR2 SQIVND, per germline (reference sequence). Trimming cost V 4 bases and J 6 bases, with 15 bases left between them. CDR3 in amino acids: CASSTSPGEAGELFF. In nucleotides, the CDR3 is TGTGCCAGTAGTACCTCCCCGGGGGAGGCCGGGGAGCTGTTTTTT.

The chain is built from TRBV12-3 or TRBV12-4 and TRBJ2-3, with a tentative D call TRBD2 (6 bases). V lost 1 base and J 3 bases, leaving 11 bases between the germline ends. This CDR3 is 15 amino acids long. DNA of the CDR3: TGTGCCAGCAGTTTAGAGGGCGGGGTGACAGATACGCAGTATTTT. Translation gives CASSLEGGVTDTQYF.